This record covers a single T cell receptor beta chain. Its target is unknown. Germline V gene sequence: CDR1 SEHNR, CDR2 FQNEAQ (reference sequence). This CDR3 region has 13 residues. The V end lost 11 bases, the J end lost 2 bases, and 16 bases lay between the germline ends. This specimen comes from a study of CD8+ T cells in alopecia areata. Study summary: Affected scalp percentage gauged treated patients' severity.

The treatment here: oral pan-JAK inhibitor, 5-10 mg twice daily. The researchers isolated CD4+ and CD8+ T cells from PBMCs by sorting. Notes on the study in general: Persistence during tofacitinib was seen for many expanded lesional clones in scalp and blood. Tofacitinib significantly decreased scalp clonality and expanded CD8+ clones among top 100.

The authors extracted RNA and reverse transcribed it into cDNA as the sequencing template. Some clones are missing from TCRdb's copy, which holds only in-frame ones; the method was immunoSEQ multiplex PCR. The profile shows about 140,000 clones, 86% of them singletons. The sample in question was CD8+ T cells sorted from blood, obtained at week 4, from a patient treated with tofacitinib. This chain joins TRBV7-9 and TRBJ2-7; D not certain. The sequence came from a human donor with alopecia areata. For the CDR3, the DNA is TGTGCCGGCCTCAACCCAGAGGCCTACGAGCAGTACTTC. Its protein product is CAGLNPEAYEQYF.